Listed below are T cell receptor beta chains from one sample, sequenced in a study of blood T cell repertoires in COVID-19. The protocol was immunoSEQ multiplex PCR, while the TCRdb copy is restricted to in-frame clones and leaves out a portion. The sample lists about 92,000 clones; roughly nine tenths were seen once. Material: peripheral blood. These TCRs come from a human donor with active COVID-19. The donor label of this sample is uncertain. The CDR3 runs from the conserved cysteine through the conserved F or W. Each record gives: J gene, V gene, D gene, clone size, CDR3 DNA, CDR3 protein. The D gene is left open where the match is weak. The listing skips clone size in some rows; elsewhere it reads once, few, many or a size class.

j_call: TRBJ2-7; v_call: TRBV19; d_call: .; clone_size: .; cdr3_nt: TGTGCCAGTAGTATCCGGGGTGCAGACGAGCAGTACTTC; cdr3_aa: CASSIRGADEQYF
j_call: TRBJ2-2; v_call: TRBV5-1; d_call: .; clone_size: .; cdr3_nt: TGCGCCAGCAGACTATCCGGGACTCCTTTTACCGGGGAGCTGTTTTTT; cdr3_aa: CASRLSGTPFTGELFF
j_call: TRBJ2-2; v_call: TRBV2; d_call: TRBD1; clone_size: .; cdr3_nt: TGTGCCAGCAGACTAGACAGGGGTGTGGCCGGGGAGCTGTTTTTT; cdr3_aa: CASRLDRGVAGELFF
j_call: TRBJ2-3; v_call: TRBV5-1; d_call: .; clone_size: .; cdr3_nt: TGCGCCAGCAGCCCTCAACAGGGTAGGTCGCAGTATTTT; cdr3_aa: CASSPQQGRSQYF
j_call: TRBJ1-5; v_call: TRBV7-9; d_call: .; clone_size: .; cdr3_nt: TGTGCCAGCAGCTTGGGGGGGGGAAGCAATCAGCCCCAGCATTTT; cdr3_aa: CASSLGGGSNQPQHF
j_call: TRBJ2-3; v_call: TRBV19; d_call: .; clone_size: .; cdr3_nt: TGTGCCAGTAGTATCCCCCAACGGGGGGCCGCAGATACGCAGTATTTT; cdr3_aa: CASSIPQRGAADTQYF
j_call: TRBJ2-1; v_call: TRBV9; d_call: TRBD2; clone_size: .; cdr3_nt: TGTGCCAGCAGCGCGGGTGGGAGGGCTTCCTACAATGAGCAGTTCTTC; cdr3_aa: CASSAGGRASYNEQFF
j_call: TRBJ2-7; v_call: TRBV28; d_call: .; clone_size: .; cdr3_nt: TGTGCCAGCAGTTCCGTCGGGGGATACGAGCAGTACTTC; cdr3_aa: CASSSVGGYEQYF
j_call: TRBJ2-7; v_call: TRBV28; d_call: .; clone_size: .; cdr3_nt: TGTGCCAGCAGTTTAGGTAGCGGTGGGTACGAGCAGTACTTC; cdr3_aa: CASSLGSGGYEQYF
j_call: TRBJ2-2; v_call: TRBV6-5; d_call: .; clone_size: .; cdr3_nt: TGTGCCAGCAGTTCCCAGACAGGTCCTCTGACCGGGGAGCTGTTTTTT; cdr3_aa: CASSSQTGPLTGELFF
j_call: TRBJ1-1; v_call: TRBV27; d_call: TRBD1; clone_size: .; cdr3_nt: TGTGCCAGCAGTTTAAACAGGGGTGACACTGAAGCTTTCTTT; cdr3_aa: CASSLNRGDTEAFF
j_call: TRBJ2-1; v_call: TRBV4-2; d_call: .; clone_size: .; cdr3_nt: TGTGCCAGCAGCCCCCGACTCCTAGGACAGGGAGGGGGCAATGAGCAGTTCTTC; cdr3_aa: CASSPRLLGQGGGNEQFF
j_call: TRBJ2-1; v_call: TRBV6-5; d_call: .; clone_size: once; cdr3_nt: TGTGCCAGCAGTCTAACCTACAATGAGCAGTTCTTC; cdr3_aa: CASSLTYNEQFF
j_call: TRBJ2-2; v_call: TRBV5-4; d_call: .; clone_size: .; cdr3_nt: TGTGCCAGCAGCTTGTTTTTCGGGGGGCAGTTGATCCCCGGGGAGCTGTTTTTT; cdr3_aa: CASSLFFGGQLIPGELFF
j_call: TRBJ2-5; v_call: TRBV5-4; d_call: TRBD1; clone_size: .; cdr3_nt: TGTGCCAGCAGCGTAAGGGACAGGTACCAAGAGACCCAGTACTTC; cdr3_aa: CASSVRDRYQETQYF
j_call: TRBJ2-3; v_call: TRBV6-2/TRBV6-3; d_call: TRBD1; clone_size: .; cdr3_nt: TGTGCCAGCAGTCAGGGGGCTAGCGCAGATACGCAGTATTTT; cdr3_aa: CASSQGASADTQYF
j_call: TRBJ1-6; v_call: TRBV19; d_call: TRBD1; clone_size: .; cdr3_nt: TGTGCCACCACCGGACAGGCCGGCGGATCACCCCTCCACTTT; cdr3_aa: CATTGQAGGSPLHF
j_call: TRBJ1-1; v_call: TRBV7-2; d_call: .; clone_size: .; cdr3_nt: TGTGCCAGCAGCCTGGACGGGGTTGAAGCTTTCTTT; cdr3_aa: CASSLDGVEAFF
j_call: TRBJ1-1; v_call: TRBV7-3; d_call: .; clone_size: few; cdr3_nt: TGTGCCAGCAAACCCACGGGGGGAAACACTGAAGCTTTCTTT; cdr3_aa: CASKPTGGNTEAFF
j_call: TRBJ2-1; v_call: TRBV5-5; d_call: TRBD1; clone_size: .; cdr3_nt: TGTGCCAGCACCCGGGGAGAAGGGGGCGAATGGGAGTTCTTC; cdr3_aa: CASTRGEGGEWEFF
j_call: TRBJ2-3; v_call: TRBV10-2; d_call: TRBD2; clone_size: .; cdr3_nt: TGCGCCAGCAGTGGGATATTAGCGGGGGACCCCACTAGCACAGATACGCAGTATTTT; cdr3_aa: CASSGILAGDPTSTDTQYF
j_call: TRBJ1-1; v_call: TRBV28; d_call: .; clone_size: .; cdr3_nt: TGTGCCAGCGAAGGCGGGAACACTGAAGCTTTCTTT; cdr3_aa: CASEGGNTEAFF
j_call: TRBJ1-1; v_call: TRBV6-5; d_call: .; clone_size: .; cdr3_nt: TGTGCCAGCAGTCAGGGGTTTGCTGAAGCTTTCTTT; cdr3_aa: CASSQGFAEAFF
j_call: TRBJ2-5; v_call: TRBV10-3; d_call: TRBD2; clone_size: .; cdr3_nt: TGTGCCATCAGCCCCTCCGCGGGGGGACTAGGAGAGACCCAGTACTTC; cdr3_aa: CAISPSAGGLGETQYF
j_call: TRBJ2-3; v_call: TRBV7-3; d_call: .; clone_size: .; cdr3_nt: TGTGCCAGCAGCTTCGGGATCACAGATACGCAGTATTTT; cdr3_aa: CASSFGITDTQYF
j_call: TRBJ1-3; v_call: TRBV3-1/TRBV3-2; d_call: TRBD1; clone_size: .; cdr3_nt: TGTGCCAGCAGCCATGGGACAGGGGGGACTGGAAACACCATATATTTT; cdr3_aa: CASSHGTGGTGNTIYF
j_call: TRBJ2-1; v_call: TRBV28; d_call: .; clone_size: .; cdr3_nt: TGTGCCAGCAGTCTCCCACGACAGGCCAACAATGAGCAGTTCTTC; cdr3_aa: CASSLPRQANNEQFF
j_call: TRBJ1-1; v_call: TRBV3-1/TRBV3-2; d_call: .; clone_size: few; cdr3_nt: TGTGCCAGCAGCCAAGATTACCAGTCTGTTGCTTTCTTT; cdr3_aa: CASSQDYQSVAFF
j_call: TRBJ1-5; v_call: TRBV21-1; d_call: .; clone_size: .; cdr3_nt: TGTGCCAGCAGCACCAAAGGGACACTCCGGGACCCATATCAGCCCCAGCATTTT; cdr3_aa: CASSTKGTLRDPYQPQHF
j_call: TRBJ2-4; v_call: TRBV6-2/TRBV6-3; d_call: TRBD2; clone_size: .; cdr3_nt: TGTGCCAGCAGTCGTACTAGCGGGGCGCGGGCCCTACTAGCCAAAAACATTCAGTACTTC; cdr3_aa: CASSRTSGARALLAKNIQYF
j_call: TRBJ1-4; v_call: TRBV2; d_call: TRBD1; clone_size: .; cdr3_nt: TGTGCCAGCAGCCGCACGACAGGGGCAACTAATGAAAAACTGTTTTTT; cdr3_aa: CASSRTTGATNEKLFF
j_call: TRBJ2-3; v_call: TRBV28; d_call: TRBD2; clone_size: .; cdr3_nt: TGTGCCAGCAGTTTACCCGGGAGCGGGGCAACAGATACGCAGTATTTT; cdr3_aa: CASSLPGSGATDTQYF
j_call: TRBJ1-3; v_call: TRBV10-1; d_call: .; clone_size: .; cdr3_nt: TGCGCCAGCACCCTCACGGGGGGGTTTAACTCTGGAAACACCATATATTTT; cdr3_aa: CASTLTGGFNSGNTIYF
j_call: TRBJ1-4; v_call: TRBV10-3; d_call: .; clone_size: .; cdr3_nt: TGTGCCATCAGGGAGAAGGAGGGTGAAAAACTGTTTTTT; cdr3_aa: CAIREKEGEKLFF
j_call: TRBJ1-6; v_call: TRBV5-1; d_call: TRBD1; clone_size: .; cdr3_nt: TGCGCCAGCACGGACAGGGACCTTTCACCCCTCCACTTT; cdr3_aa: CASTDRDLSPLHF
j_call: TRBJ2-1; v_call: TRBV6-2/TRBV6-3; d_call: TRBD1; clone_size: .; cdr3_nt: TGTGCCAGCAGTTACCGGGACAGGGCCCGGGGGGAGCAGTTCTTC; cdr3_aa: CASSYRDRARGEQFF
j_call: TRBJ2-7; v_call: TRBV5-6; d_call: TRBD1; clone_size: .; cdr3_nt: TGTGCCAGCAGCGACCGGGACAGGGACTACGAGCAGTACTTC; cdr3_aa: CASSDRDRDYEQYF
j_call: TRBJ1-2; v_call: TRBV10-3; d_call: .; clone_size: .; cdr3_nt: TGTGCCATCAGTGAGTCGGCGGCGCCGACGGAGGGCTACACCTTC; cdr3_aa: CAISESAAPTEGYTF
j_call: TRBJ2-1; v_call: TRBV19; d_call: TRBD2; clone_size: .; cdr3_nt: TGTGCCAGTAGTCCCCGTACTAGCGGGGGGCCTAATGAGCAGTTCTTC; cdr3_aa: CASSPRTSGGPNEQFF
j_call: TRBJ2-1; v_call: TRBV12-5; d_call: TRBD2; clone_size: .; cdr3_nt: TGTGCTAGTGGTCCCGGGACTAGCGGCTACAATGAGCAGTTCTTC; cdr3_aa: CASGPGTSGYNEQFF
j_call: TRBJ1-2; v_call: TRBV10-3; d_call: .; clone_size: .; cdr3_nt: TGTGCCATCAGTCCGGGGGGTGGCTACACCTTC; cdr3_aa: CAISPGGGYTF
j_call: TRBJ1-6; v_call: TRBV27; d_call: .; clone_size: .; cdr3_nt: TGTGCCAGCAGTTTACGTGAGGTTGTGAGCTCCTATAATTCACCCCTCCACTTT; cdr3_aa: CASSLREVVSSYNSPLHF
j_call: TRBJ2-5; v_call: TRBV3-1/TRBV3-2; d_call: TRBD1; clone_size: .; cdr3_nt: TGTGCCAGCAGCCAAGTCCGTCACGGGACAGGAACCCAAGAGACCCAGTACTTC; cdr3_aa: CASSQVRHGTGTQETQYF
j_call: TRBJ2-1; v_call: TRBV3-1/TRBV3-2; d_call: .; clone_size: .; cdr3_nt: TGTGCCAGCAGCCGCTACATAGAGGATGAGCAGTTCTTC; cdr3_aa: CASSRYIEDEQFF
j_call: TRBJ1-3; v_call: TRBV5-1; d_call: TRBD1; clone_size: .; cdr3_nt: TGCGCCAGCAGCTTGGCAGGGGGACTCTCTGGAAACACCATATATTTT; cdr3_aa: CASSLAGGLSGNTIYF
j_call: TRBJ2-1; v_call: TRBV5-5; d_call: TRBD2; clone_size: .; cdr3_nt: TGTGCCAGCAGCCCCTCCTCGACTAGCGGGGGGGCCTTGTACAATGAGCAGTTCTTC; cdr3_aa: CASSPSSTSGGALYNEQFF
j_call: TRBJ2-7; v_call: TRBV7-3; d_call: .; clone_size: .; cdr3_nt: TGTGCCAGCAGCTTACTATGGGGGCCCGACTACGAGCAGTACTTC; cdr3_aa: CASSLLWGPDYEQYF
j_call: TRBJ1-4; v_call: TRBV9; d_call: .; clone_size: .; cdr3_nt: TGTGCCAGCAGCCCCGCACCTGGACAGTCCTATAATGAAAAACTGTTTTTT; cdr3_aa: CASSPAPGQSYNEKLFF
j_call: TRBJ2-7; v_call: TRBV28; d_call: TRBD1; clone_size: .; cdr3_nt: TGTGCCAGCAGCCCTGGGACAGGAACCTACGAGCAGTACTTC; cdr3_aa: CASSPGTGTYEQYF
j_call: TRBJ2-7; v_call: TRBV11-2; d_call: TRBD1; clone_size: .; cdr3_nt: TGTGCCAGCAGCCATGGGACCGGGACAGGGGTTAGATACGAGCAGTACTTC; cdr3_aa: CASSHGTGTGVRYEQYF
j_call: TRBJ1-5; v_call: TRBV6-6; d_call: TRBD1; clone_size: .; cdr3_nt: TGTGCCAGCAGTTACCTAGGACAGGCCTCACATCAGCCCCAGCATTTT; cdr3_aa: CASSYLGQASHQPQHF
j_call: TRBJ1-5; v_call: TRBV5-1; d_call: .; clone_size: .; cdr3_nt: TGCGCCAGCAGCCCCGGGGGGTGGGAGCCCCAGCATTTT; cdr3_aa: CASSPGGWEPQHF